Listed below are T cell receptor beta chains from one sample, sequenced in a study of blood T cell repertoires in COVID-19. TCRdb's copy holds only in-frame clones and misses some; the assay was immunoSEQ multiplex PCR. The profile covers 300,000 or so clones, with 75% to 90% appearing a single time and less than 3% taken by the ten largest. Sequenced material: peripheral blood. These receptors were taken from a woman under 40 with COVID-19, enrolled during active disease. Each CDR3 is given with its conserved first and last residue. D genes are given only for firm matches.

CDR3aa | CDR3nt | v_gene | len | j_gene | d_gene
CASSPGGLAGNNEQFF | TGCGCCAGCAGCCCGGGAGGACTAGCGGGAAACAATGAGCAGTTCTTC | TRBV4-1 | 16 | TRBJ2-1 | TRBD2
CASSGGLADYNEQFF | TGTGCCAGCAGCGGCGGACTAGCGGACTACAATGAGCAGTTCTTC | TRBV9 | 15 | TRBJ2-1 | TRBD2
CASSQVRDSSGNTIYF | TGTGCCAGCAGCCAAGTGCGGGATTCCTCTGGAAACACCATATATTTT | TRBV3-1/TRBV3-2 | 16 | TRBJ1-3 | -
CASSQGGSSGRWTDTQYF | TGTGCCAGCAGCCAGGGGGGGTCGAGCGGGAGGTGGACAGATACGCAGTATTTT | TRBV5-8 | 18 | TRBJ2-3 | TRBD2
CASSYQGARITGELFF | TGTGCCAGCAGTTACCAGGGGGCGCGTATTACCGGGGAGCTGTTTTTT | TRBV7-7 | 16 | TRBJ2-2 | TRBD1
CAWSPGGIKQYF | TGTGCCTGGTCCCCGGGCGGGATTAAGCAGTACTTC | TRBV30 | 12 | TRBJ2-7 | -
CASSLLAATGELFF | TGCGCCAGCAGCTTGCTAGCGGCTACCGGGGAGCTGTTTTTT | TRBV5-1 | 14 | TRBJ2-2 | TRBD2
CASSPWAGDTQYF | TGTGCCAGTAGTCCCTGGGCTGGGGATACGCAGTATTTT | TRBV19 | 13 | TRBJ2-3 | -
CASSPITASNQPQHF | TGTGCCAGCAGCCCCATCACAGCTAGCAATCAGCCCCAGCATTTT | TRBV21-1 | 15 | TRBJ1-5 | -
CASSYEGSGANVLTF | TGTGCCAGTAGTTACGAGGGAAGTGGGGCCAACGTCCTGACTTTC | TRBV19 | 15 | TRBJ2-6 | -
CASSQGLAGVKTDTQYF | TGTGCCAGCAGCCAGGGACTAGCGGGAGTAAAGACAGATACGCAGTATTTT | TRBV5-4 | 17 | TRBJ2-3 | TRBD2
CASSLTSGSGSGANVLTF | TGTGCCAGCAGCTTAACGAGCGGGAGTGGCTCTGGGGCCAACGTCCTGACTTTC | TRBV11-2 | 18 | TRBJ2-6 | TRBD2
CASSTIRWAGPAGETYNEQFF | TGTGCCAGCAGCACCATCCGTTGGGCAGGACCAGCGGGAGAAACCTACAATGAGCAGTTCTTC | TRBV21-1 | 21 | TRBJ2-1 | -
CASSRGYRDEQYF | TGTGCCAGTAGTCGGGGGTACCGTGACGAGCAGTACTTC | TRBV19 | 13 | TRBJ2-7 | -
CASSLSGRASTGELFF | TGCGCCAGCAGCCTTAGCGGGAGGGCCTCGACCGGGGAGCTGTTTTTT | TRBV5-1 | 16 | TRBJ2-2 | TRBD2
CASSPANRDREQYF | TGTGCCAGCTCACCAGCAAACAGGGACCGCGAGCAGTACTTC | TRBV18 | 14 | TRBJ2-7 | -